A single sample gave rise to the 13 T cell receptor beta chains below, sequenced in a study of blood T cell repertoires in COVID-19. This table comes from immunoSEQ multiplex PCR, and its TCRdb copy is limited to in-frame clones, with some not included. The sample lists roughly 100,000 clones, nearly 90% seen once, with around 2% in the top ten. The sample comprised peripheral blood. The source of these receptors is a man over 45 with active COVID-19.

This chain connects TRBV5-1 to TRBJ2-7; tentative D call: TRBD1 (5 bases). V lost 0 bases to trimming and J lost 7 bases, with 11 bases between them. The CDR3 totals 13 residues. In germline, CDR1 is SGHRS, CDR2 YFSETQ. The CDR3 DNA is TGCGCCAGCAGCTTGGAGGTGGGGCTAGAGCAGTACTTC. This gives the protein CASSLEVGLEQYF. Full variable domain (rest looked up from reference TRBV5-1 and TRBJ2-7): KAGVTQTPRYLIKTRGQQVTLSCSPISGHRSVSWYQQTPGQGLQFLFEYFSETQRNKGNFPGRFSGRQFSNSRSEMNVSTLELGDSALYLCASSLEVGLEQYFGPGTRLTVT.

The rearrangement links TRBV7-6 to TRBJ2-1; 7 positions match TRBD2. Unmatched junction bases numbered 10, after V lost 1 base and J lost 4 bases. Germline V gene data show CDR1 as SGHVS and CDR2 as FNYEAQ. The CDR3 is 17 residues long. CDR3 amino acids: CASSLVVASGLYNEQFF. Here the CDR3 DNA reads TGTGCCAGCAGCTTAGTGGTGGCTAGCGGCCTGTACAATGAGCAGTTCTTC.

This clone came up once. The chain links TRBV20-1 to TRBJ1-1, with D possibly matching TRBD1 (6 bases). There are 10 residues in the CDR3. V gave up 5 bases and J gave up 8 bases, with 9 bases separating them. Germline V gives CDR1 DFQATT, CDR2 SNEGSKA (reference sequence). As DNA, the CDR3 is TGCAGTGCTTCGGACAGCGAAGCTTTCTTT. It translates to CSASDSEAFF.

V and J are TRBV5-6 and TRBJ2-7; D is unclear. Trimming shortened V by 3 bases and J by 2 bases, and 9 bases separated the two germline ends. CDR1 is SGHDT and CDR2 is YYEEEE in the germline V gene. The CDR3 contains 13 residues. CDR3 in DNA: TGTGCCAGCAGCTACGACATAACCTACGAGCAGTACTTC. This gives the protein CASSYDITYEQYF.

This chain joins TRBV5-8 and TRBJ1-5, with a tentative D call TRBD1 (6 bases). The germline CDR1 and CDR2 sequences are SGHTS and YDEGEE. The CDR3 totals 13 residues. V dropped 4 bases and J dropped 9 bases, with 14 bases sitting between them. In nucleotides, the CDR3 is TGTGCCAGCAGCCTCCTTGGGGGCGGGCCCCAGCATTTT. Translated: CASSLLGGGPQHF.

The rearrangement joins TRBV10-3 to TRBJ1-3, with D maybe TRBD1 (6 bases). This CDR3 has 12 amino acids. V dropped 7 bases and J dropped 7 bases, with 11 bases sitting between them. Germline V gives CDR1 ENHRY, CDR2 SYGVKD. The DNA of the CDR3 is TGTGCCATCACCTCTGGGGGCAACACCATATATTTT. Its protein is CAITSGGNTIYF.

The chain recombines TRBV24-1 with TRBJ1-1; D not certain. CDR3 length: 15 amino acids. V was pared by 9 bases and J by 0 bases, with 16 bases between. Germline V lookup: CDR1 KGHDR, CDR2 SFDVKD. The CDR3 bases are TGTGCCACCCAAGTACCCGTTTACATGAACACTGAAGCTTTCTTT. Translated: CATQVPVYMNTEAFF.

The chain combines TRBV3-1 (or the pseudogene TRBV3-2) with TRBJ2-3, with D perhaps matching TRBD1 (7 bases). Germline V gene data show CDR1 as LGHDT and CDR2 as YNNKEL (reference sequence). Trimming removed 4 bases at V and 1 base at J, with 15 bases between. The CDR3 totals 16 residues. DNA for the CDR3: TGTGCCAGCAGCCTCCAGGGGGGCCAAGGCACAGATACGCAGTATTTT. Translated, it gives CASSLQGGQGTDTQYF.

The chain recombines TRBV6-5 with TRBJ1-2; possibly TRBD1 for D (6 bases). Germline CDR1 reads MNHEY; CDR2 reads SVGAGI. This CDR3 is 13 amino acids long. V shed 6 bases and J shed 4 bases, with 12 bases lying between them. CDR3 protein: CASRNRTAYGYTF. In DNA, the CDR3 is TGTGCCAGCAGGAATAGGACAGCCTATGGCTACACCTTC.

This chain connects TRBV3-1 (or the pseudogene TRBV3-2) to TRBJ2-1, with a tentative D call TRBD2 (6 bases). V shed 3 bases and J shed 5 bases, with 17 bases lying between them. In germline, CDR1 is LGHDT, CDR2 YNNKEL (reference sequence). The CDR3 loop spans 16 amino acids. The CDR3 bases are TGTGCCAGCAGCCAGGAGCGCCGGGACTGGGACAATGAGCAGTTCTTC. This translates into CASSQERRDWDNEQFF.

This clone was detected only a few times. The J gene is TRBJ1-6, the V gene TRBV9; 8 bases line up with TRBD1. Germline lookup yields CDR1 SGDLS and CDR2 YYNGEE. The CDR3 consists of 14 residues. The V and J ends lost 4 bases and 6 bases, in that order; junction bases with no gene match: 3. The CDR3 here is CASSLQGANSPLHF. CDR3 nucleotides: TGTGCCAGCAGCCTCCAGGGGGCTAATTCACCCCTCCACTTT.

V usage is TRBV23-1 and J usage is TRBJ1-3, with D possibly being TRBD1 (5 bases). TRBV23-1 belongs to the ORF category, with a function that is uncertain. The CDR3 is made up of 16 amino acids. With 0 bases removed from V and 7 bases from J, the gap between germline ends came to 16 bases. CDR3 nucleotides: TGCGCCAGCAGTCAATCCGGCCGTTGGGGCCGGAACACCATATATTTT. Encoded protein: CASSQSGRWGRNTIYF.

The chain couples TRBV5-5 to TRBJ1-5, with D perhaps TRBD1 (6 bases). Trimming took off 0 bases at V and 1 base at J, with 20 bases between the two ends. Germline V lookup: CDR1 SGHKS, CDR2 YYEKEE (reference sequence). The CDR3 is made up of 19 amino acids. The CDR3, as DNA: TGTGCCAGCAGCTTGGCATCAGGGGTCGTTTCCCTAAGCAATCAGCCCCAGCATTTT. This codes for CASSLASGVVSLSNQPQHF.